This TCR beta chain comes out of a study of blood T cell repertoires in COVID-19. Overall study: Samples taken during acute and convalescent COVID-19 were collected in the United States, Italy and Spain.

This clone has only one observation. Here immunoSEQ multiplex PCR was the method, and the copy in TCRdb shows in-frame clones only, minus some. The table has tens of thousands of clones, over 80% seen once; the top ten hold roughly 10%. V lost 0 bases, J lost 7 bases, and 7 bases lay in between. Germline CDR1 is SGDLS and CDR2 is YYNGEE. The CDR3 consists of 13 residues. The receptor was isolated from a man under 40 with COVID-19, enrolled during active disease. The sequenced material came from peripheral blood. This chain uses TRBV9 with TRBJ1-4; D is unclear. The CDR3 spells CASSVAGSEKLFF. CDR3 in DNA: TGTGCCAGCAGCGTAGCAGGAAGTGAAAAACTGTTTTTT.